This T cell receptor (beta chain) was found in a study of cytomegalovirus exposure and HLA in healthy donors. Overall study context: Genetic ancestry analysis placed over 65% of the approximately 390 donors that were genotyped in the Caucasian-associated cluster.

This CDR3 contains 12 residues. Germline lookup yields CDR1 SGDLS and CDR2 YYNGEE. V lost 0 bases, J lost 7 bases, and 7 bases lay in between. Study-level findings and limits: Cytomegalovirus-associated TCR beta chains were listed, numbering some 180. A cluster of highly shared sequence variants was likely a sequencing artifact.

This clone appeared a few times. The antigen remains undetermined. Primers for the PCR totalled 60 Vbeta and 13 Jbeta. The method was immunoSEQ multiplex PCR; TCRdb's version includes in-frame clones alone and lacks a portion of them. The sample has approximately 170,000 clones, almost 75% seen once. This TCR was sampled from a woman aged 18 to 35 in good health and CMV-seropositive. This chain joins TRBV9 and TRBJ2-5; no clear D. The source material was PBMCs. The CDR3 DNA is TGTGCCAGCAGCGTAGCTCCCGGGACCCAGTACTTC. Protein sequence: CASSVAPGTQYF. The full variable domain, in which reference TRBV9 and TRBJ2-5 provide the parts outside the CDR3, is DSGVTQTPKHLITATGQRVTLRCSPRSGDLSVYWYQQSLDQGLQFLIQYYNGEERAKGNILERFSAQQFPDLHSELNLSSLELGDSALYFCASSVAPGTQYFGPGTRLLVL.